The text below deals with one T cell receptor (beta chain). This entry comes from a study of T cell changes during pregnancy in multiple sclerosis. TCRdb's copy holds only in-frame clones and misses some; the assay was immunoSEQ multiplex PCR. Of around 63,000 clones in the sample, around 92% were seen once. This CDR3 is 12 amino acids long. The germline gives CDR1 SGHNT, CDR2 YENEEA. The germline V and J ends were trimmed by 3 bases and 8 bases, with 10 bases remaining between them. The rearrangement links TRBV11-3 to TRBJ1-1, with D tentatively TRBD1 (5 bases). The receptor comes from a female donor in good health, enrolled as a control in a pregnancy study. Here the sequenced sample was CD8+ T cells from peripheral blood mononuclear cells, taken in the third trimester of pregnancy. The CDR3 sequence is CASSFKGSEAFF. In DNA form, the CDR3 reads TGTGCCAGCAGCTTCAAGGGGTCCGAAGCTTTCTTT.